A selection of T cell receptor beta chains follows, all from one sample in a study of control samples from healthy donors and cancer patients. Method: immunoSEQ multiplex PCR; TCRdb's copy keeps in-frame clones and lacks some. The sample records tens of thousands of clones, just over 90% being singletons. The sample taken for sequencing was PBMCs. These receptors were taken from a man younger than 45 with colorectal cancer. The CDR3 runs from the conserved cysteine through the conserved F or W. D genes are given only for firm matches. Part of the rows lack a size; the others show once, few, many or a class for expanded clones.

V gene	D gene	J gene	clone size	CDR3 DNA	CDR3 protein
TRBV7-2	.	TRBJ2-7	few	TGTGCCAGCAGCGGAGGCATTTACGAGCAGTACTTC	CASSGGIYEQYF
TRBV4-3	.	TRBJ1-6	.	TGCGCCAGCAGCCAAAACAGCCTCGGGAATTCACCCCTCCACTTT	CASSQNSLGNSPLHF
TRBV4-2	TRBD2	TRBJ2-1	.	TGTGCCAGCAGCCCGCTCGGGACTAGCGGGGACCATAATGAGCAGTTCTTC	CASSPLGTSGDHNEQFF
TRBV3-1/TRBV3-2	.	TRBJ1-2	.	TGTGCCAGCAGCCAAGTCGAGGAGCATTTGTACACCTTC	CASSQVEEHLYTF
TRBV5-1	TRBD1	TRBJ2-2	.	TGCGCCAGCAGCTTGAAAGGACAGGGAGCCGGGGAGCTGTTTTTT	CASSLKGQGAGELFF
TRBV27	TRBD1	TRBJ2-7	once	TGTGCCAGCAGTTTAGTTGGCAGGGGGAAATCCTACGAGCAGTACTTC	CASSLVGRGKSYEQYF
TRBV4-3	TRBD1	TRBJ2-6	.	TGCGCCAGCAGCCAAGCGAGACAGGGTGGTGGGGCCAACGTCCTGACTTTC	CASSQARQGGGANVLTF
TRBV15	.	TRBJ2-6	once	TGTGCCACCAAAACGACAGGATCCCTCCCTGGGGCCAACGTCCTGACTTTC	CATKTTGSLPGANVLTF
TRBV19	.	TRBJ2-7	.	TGTGCCAGTAGCGAAGACGGATATCTGGACGAGCAGTACTTC	CASSEDGYLDEQYF
TRBV29-1	.	TRBJ1-2	.	TGCAGCGTTGCCCGGGACACCTTCACTAACTATGGCTACACCTTC	CSVARDTFTNYGYTF
TRBV12-3/TRBV12-4	.	TRBJ2-7	once	TGTGCCAGCAGCCTCGGGACTTACGAGCAGTACTTC	CASSLGTYEQYF
TRBV5-4	TRBD2	TRBJ2-7	.	TGTGCCAGCAGCTACCCTAGCGGGGGGGCCTACGAGCAGTACTTC	CASSYPSGGAYEQYF
TRBV19	TRBD1	TRBJ1-6	.	TGTGCCAGTAGTGTTCCCCAGGGGGGGCCGAAGGTTTGGTCACCCCTCCACTTT	CASSVPQGGPKVWSPLHF
TRBV5-1	.	TRBJ2-5	.	TGCGCCAGCAGCTTGGACAATCGGGAGACCCAGTACTTC	CASSLDNRETQYF
TRBV6-5	.	TRBJ2-2	once	TGTGCCAGCAGCTTGATGACCGGGGAGCTGTTTTTT	CASSLMTGELFF
TRBV5-1	TRBD1	TRBJ2-3	once	TGCGCCAGCAGCCCCCGGGACAGGGGCTTGAGTTGGGATACGCAGTATTTT	CASSPRDRGLSWDTQYF
TRBV19	.	TRBJ1-6	.	TGTGCCAGTAGTATGGCCACAGGGAGTAATTCACCCCTCCACTTT	CASSMATGSNSPLHF
TRBV19	.	TRBJ1-1	.	TGTGCCAGTAGTGCCTCGTTGAACACTGAAGCTTTCTTT	CASSASLNTEAFF
TRBV5-4	.	TRBJ1-2	.	TGTGCCAGCAGCCCGACAGAAACGGGACTGATCGGCTACACCTTC	CASSPTETGLIGYTF
TRBV15	.	TRBJ2-3	.	TGTGCCACCAGCAGTCGATGGTACTTGGGGTCTAGCACAGATACGCAGTATTTT	CATSSRWYLGSSTDTQYF
TRBV6-2/TRBV6-3	.	TRBJ2-1	once	TGTGCCAGCAGTTACCTGGTAGCGGAGTACAATGAGCAGTTCTTC	CASSYLVAEYNEQFF
TRBV27	.	TRBJ2-3	.	TGTGCCAGCAGTTTAATAGCCGGGGACACAGATACGCAGTATTTT	CASSLIAGDTDTQYF
TRBV4-2	.	TRBJ1-2	.	TGTGCCAGCAGCCAAGAGGGATTCTATGGCTACACCTTC	CASSQEGFYGYTF
TRBV25-1	TRBD1	TRBJ2-5	.	TGTGCCAACCCTCGACAGGGACGGTGGGAGACCCAGTACTTC	CANPRQGRWETQYF
TRBV5-4	.	TRBJ1-1	.	TGTGCCAGCAGCCCGTCACAGGGAAGGGACACTGAAGCTTTCTTT	CASSPSQGRDTEAFF
TRBV5-1	.	TRBJ1-2	.	TGCGCCAGCAGCTTGGGGCAGAGCTATGGCTACACCTTC	CASSLGQSYGYTF
TRBV7-9	.	TRBJ1-3	.	TGTGCCAGCAGCTTTATGGCAGGGGACTATACTGGAAACACCATATATTTT	CASSFMAGDYTGNTIYF
TRBV6-2/TRBV6-3	.	TRBJ1-5	.	TGTGCCAGCAGTTACTCTGGCGGGAATCAGCCCCAGCATTTT	CASSYSGGNQPQHF
TRBV27	.	TRBJ2-2	.	TGTGCCAGCAGTTTTGGACAGCCCGGGGAGCTGTTTTTT	CASSFGQPGELFF
TRBV19	TRBD1	TRBJ2-5	.	TGTGCCAGTAGTGCCTACAGGGGTTCCCAAGAGACCCAGTACTTC	CASSAYRGSQETQYF
TRBV5-4	TRBD1	TRBJ2-5	.	TGTGCCAGCAGCATGAAAGGGACAGGGGGCATGGAGACCCAGTACTTC	CASSMKGTGGMETQYF
TRBV5-6	.	TRBJ2-3	.	TGTGCCAGCAGCTTGGTTTTAGAGCCCCGCTTGGTCGATACGCAGTATTTT	CASSLVLEPRLVDTQYF
TRBV7-9	.	TRBJ1-3	.	TGTGCCAGCAGCTTAGGTACGGGAAACACCATATATTTT	CASSLGTGNTIYF
TRBV18	TRBD1	TRBJ2-1	.	TGTGCCAGCTCACCACCGAGGACAGGGAATAACTACAATGAGCAGTTCTTC	CASSPPRTGNNYNEQFF
TRBV12-3/TRBV12-4	.	TRBJ1-4	.	TGTGCCAGCAGTTTCGGTGAAAAACTGTTTTTT	CASSFGEKLFF
TRBV6-6	.	TRBJ2-1	.	TGTGCCAGCAGTTACGACAGAGAGCAGTTCTTC	CASSYDREQFF
TRBV21-1	.	TRBJ1-4	.	TGTGCCAGCAGCACTAGGGACAGGGGAGTCGGGGCAACTAATGAAAAACTGTTTTTT	CASSTRDRGVGATNEKLFF
TRBV7-9	TRBD1	TRBJ1-4	.	TGTGCCAGCAGCGGGGGACAGCGGAATGAAAAACTGTTTTTT	CASSGGQRNEKLFF